The rows below give T cell receptor beta chains drawn from one sample of a study of T cell clusters in autoimmune cytopenias. For each CDR3 protein, TCRdb gives one entry from its re-call of the multiplex PCR reads, without DNA. This specimen shows 3,400 or so distinct CDR3 sequences; the ten leading clones hold approximately 35%. The sequenced material came from peripheral blood. Receptors were obtained from a human donor with an autoimmune cytopenia, with autoimmune hepatitis or in good health (not recorded which). Both conserved end residues are part of each CDR3. Fields, in order: V gene, clone size, J gene, CDR3 protein. Rows give clone size only sometimes, using once, few, many, or a class for an expanded clone.

TRBV15	medium-sized	TRBJ2-7	CATSSGTFDDEQYF
TRBV20-1	.	TRBJ1-1	CSAGRGTNTEAFF
TRBV6-1	.	TRBJ2-5	CASTPGEARETQYF
TRBV19	medium-sized	TRBJ2-2	CASSLSLAGEDTGELFF
TRBV27	.	TRBJ1-1	CASRRGGDRGLTEAFF
TRBV10-3	medium-sized	TRBJ1-2	CAISGLTGSEGYTF
TRBV6-5	medium-sized	TRBJ1-1	CASSYSGDGDTEAFF
TRBV7-9	large	TRBJ2-7	CASSWTLDEQYF
TRBV7-2	.	TRBJ2-2	CASTLGGRVNTGELFF
TRBV6-5	large	TRBJ2-1	CASRRGPAYNEQFF
TRBV13	.	TRBJ2-5	CASSQGLAGVQETQYF
TRBV27	.	TRBJ2-1	CASSPRLWIEQFF
TRBV20-1	medium-sized	TRBJ1-1	CSARDTTTEAFF
TRBV7-2	medium-sized	TRBJ2-7	CASSWTGAYEQYF
TRBV6-5	medium-sized	TRBJ2-7	CASSYGTSGYEQYF
TRBV5-1	.	TRBJ1-5	CASSDGQGRQPQHF
TRBV9	.	TRBJ2-7	CASSVASQGASYEQYF
TRBV4-1	.	TRBJ2-1	CASSPVSGRSINEQFF
TRBV5-1	medium-sized	TRBJ1-2	CASSRDSAYGYTF
TRBV6-5	.	TRBJ2-5	CASSYGRTQETQYF
TRBV28	.	TRBJ2-7	CASRRQGGDEQYF
TRBV28	medium-sized	TRBJ2-7	CASSLGRRSGQYF
TRBV3-1	.	TRBJ2-3	CASSQRSDTQYF
TRBV5-1	.	TRBJ2-7	CASSSWGTGLYEQYF
TRBV19	medium-sized	TRBJ2-7	CASGVGAYEQYF
TRBV20-1	.	TRBJ2-7	CSARDGTQGKGYEQYF
TRBV5-1	.	TRBJ1-1	CASSWTGTEEAFF
TRBV6-5	medium-sized	TRBJ2-7	CASSFNSYYEQYF
TRBV7-9	.	TRBJ1-4	CASSAEGRTNEKLFF
TRBV5-6	medium-sized	TRBJ1-1	CASSLRGTEAFF
TRBV19	medium-sized	TRBJ1-1	CASSMGGVLTEAFF